This TCR beta chain was retrieved from a study of blood T cells in healthy people across ages. Study-wide points: Older age went with lower TCR beta diversity per million T cells, in a roughly linear way.

Of note for this clonotype: Its antigen is undetermined. It may be a read error: a sequence one base away is much more abundant.

Per germline, CDR1 MNHEY and CDR2 SMNVEV (reference sequence). The CDR3 is 16 residues long. Sample-barcoded 5' priming and a J-beta primer mix drove a second PCR of about 6 to 12 cycles. MiXCR was run by TCRdb on the 5' RACE reads, yielding one entry per CDR3 protein. The sample consists of hundreds of thousands of distinct CDR3 sequences, roughly 60% of them appearing once. Specimen: blood. The chain joins TRBV27 to TRBJ2-5, with D perhaps given as TRBD1 or TRBD2 (6 bases each). The last part of the DNA fits TRBJ2-1 better; the J call may be wrong. The TCR was taken from a man between 25 and 39 years old in good health. CDR3 in DNA: TGTGCCAGCAGTTTAAATTGGGGGGCGTACCAAGAGACCCAGTTCTTC. Amino acid sequence: CASSLNWGAYQETQFF.